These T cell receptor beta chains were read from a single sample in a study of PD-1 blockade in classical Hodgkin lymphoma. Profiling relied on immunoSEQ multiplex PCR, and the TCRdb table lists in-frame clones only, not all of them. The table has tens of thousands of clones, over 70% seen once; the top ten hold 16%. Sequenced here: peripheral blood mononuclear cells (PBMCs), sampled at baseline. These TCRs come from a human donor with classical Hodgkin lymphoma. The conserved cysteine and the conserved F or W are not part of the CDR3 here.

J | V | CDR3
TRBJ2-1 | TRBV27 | ASSLSWDRGQF
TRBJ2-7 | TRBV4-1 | ASSQEYTGRSGQY
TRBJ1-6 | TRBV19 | ASSSEGFGAPLH
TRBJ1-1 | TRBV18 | ASSPTGPPWMNTEAF
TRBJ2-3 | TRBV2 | ATMDAGASTDTQY
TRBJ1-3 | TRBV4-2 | ASSQDRADTYSLSGNTIY
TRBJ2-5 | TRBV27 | ASSPGPGGETQY
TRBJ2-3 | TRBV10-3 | AISNGTRGPQY
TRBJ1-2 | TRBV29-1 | SVEMVRANYGYT
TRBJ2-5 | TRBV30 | AWSISIQETQY
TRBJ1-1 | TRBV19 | ASRSEGGTNTEAF
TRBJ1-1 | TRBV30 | ARHESTMNTEAF
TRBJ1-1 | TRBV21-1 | ASSRNSVLLAF
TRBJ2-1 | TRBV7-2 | ASSFDMSSYNEQF
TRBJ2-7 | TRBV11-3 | ASTQGRAGTHHEQY
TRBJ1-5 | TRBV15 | ATSWGNNQPQH
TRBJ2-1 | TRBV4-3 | ASSQELAERKQF
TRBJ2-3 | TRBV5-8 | ASEPDLSSSTDTQY
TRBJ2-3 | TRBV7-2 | ASSLNSSGRRYTQY
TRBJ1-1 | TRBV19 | ASSTQGTEAF
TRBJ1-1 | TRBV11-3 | ASSPRQALNTEAF
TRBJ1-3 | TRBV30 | AWSRQGGNTIY
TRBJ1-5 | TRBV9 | ASSGTEDSNQPQH
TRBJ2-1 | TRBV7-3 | ASSGGSGRGPKDEQF
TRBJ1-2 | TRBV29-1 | SILLDREDGYT